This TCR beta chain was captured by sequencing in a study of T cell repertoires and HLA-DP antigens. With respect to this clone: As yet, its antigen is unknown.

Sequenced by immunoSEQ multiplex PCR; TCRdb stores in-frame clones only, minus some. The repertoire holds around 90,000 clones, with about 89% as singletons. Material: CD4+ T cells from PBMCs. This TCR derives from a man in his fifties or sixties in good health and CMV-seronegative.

The CDR3 DNA follows: TGTGCCAGCAGCTTGGCCCCGGGACAGGGTTCGGCTAATGAAAAACTGTTTTTT. It codes for CASSLAPGQGSANEKLFF. V and J are TRBV5-4 and TRBJ1-4; 9 bases map to TRBD1. Trimming cost V 0 bases and J 3 bases; bases outside gene matches: 9. CDR3 length equals 18 residues. The germline CDR1 and CDR2 sequences are SGHNT and YYREEE (reference sequence).